This T cell receptor beta chain was identified during a study of vaccination effects on CD4 cells after COVID-19. Study conclusions and caveats: Researchers reported few convalescent patients and no early post-infection timepoints in the study.

This clone was seen only a few times. The antigen remains unidentified. The repertoire was sequenced with immunoSEQ multiplex PCR; TCRdb's copy has only in-frame clones and lacks some. The sample holds around 50,000 clones, 70% to 80% seen once. The CDR3 loop spans 12 amino acids. CDR1 is DFQATT and CDR2 is SNEGSKA in the germline V gene (reference sequence). V gave up 3 bases and J gave up 4 bases, with 9 bases separating them. The authors isolated CD4+ T cells after more than eight days of culture. Replacing half the medium with IL-2 medium was done on days 3 and 7. The sample consisted of CD4+ T cells from PBMCs cultured without peptide, taken before COVID-19 vaccination. This receptor was obtained from a human donor who had a prior SARS-CoV-2 infection. The genes are TRBV20-1 and TRBJ1-2; D unresolved. CDR3 nucleotides: TGCAGTGCTAGTACCGGCTTCTATGGCTACACCTTC. Translation: CSASTGFYGYTF.